Below, one T cell receptor beta chain is given with its context. The junction and the germline gene differ at one end; a read error may be behind it. This entry comes from a study of T cell changes during pregnancy in multiple sclerosis. The CDR3 runs to 13 residues. The V gene's germline CDR1 is LNHNV and CDR2 YYDKDF (reference sequence). Profiled with immunoSEQ multiplex PCR; TCRdb holds only in-frame clones, not every one. The sample gives 35,000 to 45,000 clones, roughly nine tenths of which show up once; 0.6% to 1% is in the top ten. The V and J genes are TRBV15 and TRBJ1-2; weak D call: TRBD1 (5 bases). The sample here was CD4+ T cells from peripheral blood mononuclear cells, taken after pregnancy. The receptor was derived from a female donor in good health, enrolled as a control in a pregnancy study. CDR3 nucleotide sequence: TGTGCCACCAGCAGAGAAGCAGGGTATGGCCACACCTTC. Translated, it gives CATSREAGYGHTF.